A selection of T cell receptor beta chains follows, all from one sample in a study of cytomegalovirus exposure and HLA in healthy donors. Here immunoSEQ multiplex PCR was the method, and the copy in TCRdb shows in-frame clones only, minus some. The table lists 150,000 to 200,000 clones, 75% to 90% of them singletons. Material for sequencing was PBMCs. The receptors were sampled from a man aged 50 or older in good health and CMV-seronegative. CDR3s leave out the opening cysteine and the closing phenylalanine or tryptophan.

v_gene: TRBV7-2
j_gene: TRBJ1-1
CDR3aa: ASSFTGVTEAF

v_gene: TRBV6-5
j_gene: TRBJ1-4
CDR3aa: ASKSGQDPEKLF

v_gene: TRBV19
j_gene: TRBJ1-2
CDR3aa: ASSIKGTAPNYGYT

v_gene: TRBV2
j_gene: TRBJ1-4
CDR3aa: ASRPGQRNEKLF

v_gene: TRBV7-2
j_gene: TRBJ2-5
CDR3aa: ASSRSGGAGETQY

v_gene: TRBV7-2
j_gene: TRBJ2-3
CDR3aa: ASSSGGDLVTDTQY

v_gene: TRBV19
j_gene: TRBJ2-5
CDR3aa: ASSIGQGETQY

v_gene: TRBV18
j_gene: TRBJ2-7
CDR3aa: ASSPQTGGSYEQY

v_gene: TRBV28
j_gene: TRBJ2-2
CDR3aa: ASSLRVSGELF

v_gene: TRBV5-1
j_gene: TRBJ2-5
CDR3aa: ASSSPGLAETQY

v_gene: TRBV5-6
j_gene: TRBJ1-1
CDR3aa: ASSLFDRVGDTEAF

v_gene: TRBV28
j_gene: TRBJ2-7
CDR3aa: AGAPSGAPGEQY

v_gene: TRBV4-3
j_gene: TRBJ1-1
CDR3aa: ASSQESRGSTEAF

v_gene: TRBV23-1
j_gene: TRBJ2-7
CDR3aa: ASRSGTRGYEQY

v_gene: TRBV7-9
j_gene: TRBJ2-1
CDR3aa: ASSPGTVSYEQF

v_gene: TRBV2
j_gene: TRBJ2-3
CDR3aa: ASVPMTSTDTQY

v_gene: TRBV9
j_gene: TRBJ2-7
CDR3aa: ASSVGTSGRRNVYEQY

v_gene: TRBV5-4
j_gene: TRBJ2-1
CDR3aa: ASSPRGREQF

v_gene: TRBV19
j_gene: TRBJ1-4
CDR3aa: ATTRSKGGREKLF

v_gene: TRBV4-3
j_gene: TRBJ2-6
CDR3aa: ASSHASTGGRSGANVLT

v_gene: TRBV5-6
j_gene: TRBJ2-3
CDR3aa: ASSRGRAGDTQY

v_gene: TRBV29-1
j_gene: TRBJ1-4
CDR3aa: SVVNRANEKLF

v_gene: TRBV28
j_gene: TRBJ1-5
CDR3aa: ASSLVRSYQAQH

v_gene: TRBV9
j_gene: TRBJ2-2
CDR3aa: ASSVAGGTGTGELF

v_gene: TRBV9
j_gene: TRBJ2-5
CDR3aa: ASSVGAQSIFQETQY

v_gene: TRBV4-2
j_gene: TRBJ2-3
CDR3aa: ASSQDLRDRVTTDTQY

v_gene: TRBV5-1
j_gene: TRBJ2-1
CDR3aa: ASSLNGGASNEQF